Shown below are 32 T cell receptor beta chains from a single sample sequenced in a study of Tregs in tolerant kidney transplant recipients. The protocol was immunoSEQ multiplex PCR, while the TCRdb copy is restricted to in-frame clones and leaves out a portion. The sample includes 240,000 or so clones, roughly 80% of them seen just once. The sequencing sample was made of CD4+ T cells from blood. The origin of the receptors is a human donor in good health.

The V and J genes are TRBV15 and TRBJ2-7; TRBD1 aligns across 8 bases. The CDR3 extends over 14 amino acids. The germline gives CDR1 LNHNV, CDR2 YYDKDF (reference sequence). V gave up 3 bases and J gave up 2 bases; unmatched junction bases: 3. CDR3 coding DNA: TGTGCCACCAGCAGCCGGGACAGGACCTACGAGCAGTACTTC. Protein sequence: CATSSRDRTYEQYF. The full variable domain, in which reference TRBV15 and TRBJ2-7 provide the parts outside the CDR3, is DAMVIQNPRYQVTQFGKPVTLSCSQTLNHNVMYWYQQKSSQAPKLLFHYYDKDFNNEADTPDNFQSRRPNTSFCFLDIRSPGLGDTAMYLCATSSRDRTYEQYFGPGTRLTVT.

The V and J genes are TRBV7-9 and TRBJ1-4; D unclear. The CDR3 loop spans 14 amino acids. Germline V gene sequence: CDR1 SEHNR, CDR2 FQNEAQ (reference sequence). V was cut by 6 bases and J by 0 bases, with 8 bases left in between. The CDR3 bases are TGTGCCAGCAGTCCAGGATCAACTAATGAAAAACTGTTTTTT. It translates to CASSPGSTNEKLFF.

The V call is TRBV15, the J call TRBJ2-7; D could derive from TRBD1 or TRBD2 (5 bases each). The ends were cut back, 1 base at V and 5 bases at J, with 9 bases in the middle. This CDR3 is built from 13 residues. Germline V lookup: CDR1 LNHNV, CDR2 YYDKDF (reference sequence). CDR3 loop: CATSRGGVHEQYF. CDR3 sequence (DNA): TGTGCCACCAGCAGAGGAGGGGTACACGAGCAGTACTTC.

The genes are TRBV6-5 and TRBJ1-1; tentative D call: TRBD1 (5 bases). V was clipped by 5 bases and J by 4 bases, with 11 bases between them. CDR3 length: 13 residues. The germline gives CDR1 MNHEY, CDR2 SVGAGI. In DNA, the CDR3 is TGTGCCAGCAGTGAAGGGAGGGGCACTGAAGCTTTCTTT. It codes for CASSEGRGTEAFF.

This clone has only a few counts. The chain carries TRBV5-1 and TRBJ1-4, with 8 bases matching TRBD1. Losses at the gene ends were 3 bases for V and 6 bases for J; bases not matched to a gene: 4. CDR3 size: 14 residues. Germline CDR1 and CDR2: SGHRS and YFSETQ. CDR3 protein: CASSSDREDEKLFF. In DNA, the CDR3 is TGCGCCAGCAGCTCGGACAGGGAGGATGAAAAACTGTTTTTT.

J is TRBJ2-3 and V is TRBV7-2, with D possibly matching TRBD2 (5 bases). CDR3 length: 20 amino acids. CDR1 and CDR2 from the germline V gene are SGHTA and FQGNSA. Trimming pared 0 bases from V and 2 bases from J, leaving 24 bases between. The chain's CDR3 is CASSLAATPKRGPNTDTQYF. The CDR3 coding sequence is TGTGCCAGCAGCTTAGCTGCGACGCCAAAAAGAGGGCCCAACACAGATACGCAGTATTTT.

This chain connects TRBV2 to TRBJ1-1, with no clear D. V lost 1 base and J lost 4, with 1 base in between. Germline CDR1 and CDR2: SNHLY and FYNNEI. The CDR3 is 11 amino acids. In nucleotides, the CDR3 is TGTGCCAGCAGTGAAGTCACTGAAGCTTTCTTT. Translated, it gives CASSEVTEAFF. The full variable domain, rest sourced from reference TRBV2 and TRBJ1-1, is EPEVTQTPSHQVTQMGQEVILRCVPISNHLYFYWYRQILGQKVEFLVSFYNNEISEKSEIFDDQFSVERPDGSNFTLKIRSTKLEDSAMYFCASSEVTEAFFGQGTRLTVV.

The chain joins TRBV5-1 to TRBJ2-7, with 8 bases that match TRBD1. The germline V gene encodes CDR1 SGHRS and CDR2 YFSETQ. The CDR3 runs 14 residues. Unmatched junction bases numbered 3, after V lost 3 bases and J lost 1 base. The CDR3 bases are TGCGCCAGCAGCTCCGGACAGGGTTCCTACGAGCAGTACTTC. Its translation: CASSSGQGSYEQYF. Combining the CDR3 with reference TRBV5-1 and TRBJ2-7 gives the whole variable domain KAGVTQTPRYLIKTRGQQVTLSCSPISGHRSVSWYQQTPGQGLQFLFEYFSETQRNKGNFPGRFSGRQFSNSRSEMNVSTLELGDSALYLCASSSGQGSYEQYFGPGTRLTVT.

Here the CDR3 reads CASSLEAAGGKGYTF. The CDR3 bases are TGCGCCAGCAGCTTGGAGGCGGCAGGGGGCAAGGGCTACACCTTC. This chain joins TRBV5-1 and TRBJ1-2; TRBD1 matches 8 bases. Germline loops: CDR1 SGHRS, CDR2 YFSETQ. The CDR3 covers 15 residues. V lost 0 bases to trimming and J lost 8 bases; unmatched junction nucleotides: 9.

The chain joins TRBV7-2 to TRBJ1-2; D not resolved. The CDR3 has 13 amino acids. Germline assignment: CDR1 SGHTA and CDR2 FQGNSA. V lost 4 bases to trimming and J lost 2 bases, with 8 bases between them. CDR3 nucleotide sequence: TGTGCCAGCAGCTCAGAATTCAACTATGGCTACACCTTC. It yields the protein CASSSEFNYGYTF.

This rearrangement joins TRBV7-6 to TRBJ2-5, with TRBD2 matching 9 bases. Germline V gives CDR1 SGHVS, CDR2 FNYEAQ. The CDR3 covers 16 residues. The junction had 9 bases not matched to a gene; V was cut back by 6 bases and J by 1 base. DNA of the CDR3: TGTGCCAGCAGACCCAGGTCTAGCGGGGTCCAAGAGACCCAGTACTTC. Translation gives CASRPRSSGVQETQYF.

This clone was recorded only once. The V gene is TRBV7-9, the J gene TRBJ1-3; D gene unclear. Trimming stripped 1 base from V and 2 bases from J, with 6 bases between. CDR1 is SEHNR, CDR2 FQNEAQ, per germline (reference sequence). There are 14 residues in the CDR3. The CDR3 DNA is TGTGCCAGCAGCTTAGAAGTAGCTGGAAACACCATATATTTT. Translating gives CASSLEVAGNTIYF.

This chain joins TRBV5-1 and TRBJ1-2, with D hard to call. CDR1 is SGHRS, CDR2 YFSETQ, per germline. The V gene lost 0 bases and the J gene lost 6 bases, with 9 bases spanning the gap. The CDR3 is 13 residues long. The CDR3 reads CASSLVYADGYTF. CDR3 nucleotides: TGCGCCAGCAGCTTGGTTTATGCCGATGGCTACACCTTC.

The chain recombines TRBV6-4 with TRBJ2-1; possible D gene TRBD2, 6 bases. The CDR3 has 16 amino acids. Trimming took 6 bases from V and 1 from J, leaving 16 bases between them. Germline CDR1 MRHNA, CDR2 SNTAGT. The CDR3 here is CASRLTGEPSYNEQFF. The CDR3 DNA reads TGTGCCAGCAGGTTAACGGGAGAGCCTTCCTACAATGAGCAGTTCTTC.

The chain couples TRBV7-2 to TRBJ2-2; D uncertain. The V and J ends lost 0 bases and 4 bases respectively, with 6 bases between them. Germline V gene sequence: CDR1 SGHTA, CDR2 FQGNSA. This CDR3 region has 14 residues. The CDR3 nucleotides are TGTGCCAGCAGCTTAGCTTTTGTCACCGGGGAGCTGTTTTTT. Protein sequence: CASSLAFVTGELFF.

V usage is TRBV30 and J usage is TRBJ1-1, with D unclear. The CDR3 is 14 residues long. The V gene lost 1 base and the J gene lost 3 bases, with 12 bases spanning the gap. Germline V gene lookup returns CDR1 GTSNPN and CDR2 SVGIG (reference sequence). The CDR3 region is CAWSEGLWDTEAFF. CDR3 coding DNA: TGTGCCTGGAGTGAGGGTCTATGGGACACTGAAGCTTTCTTT.

This chain links TRBV7-9 with TRBJ2-5; a weak D match, TRBD2 (5 bases). This CDR3 is 15 amino acids long. The germline CDR1 and CDR2 sequences are SEHNR and FQNEAQ (reference sequence). Deletions cut 1 base from V and 0 bases from J, with 9 bases between. This chain's CDR3 is CASSLVRDYQETQYF. The CDR3 DNA follows: TGTGCCAGCAGCTTAGTACGGGATTACCAAGAGACCCAGTACTTC.

This rearrangement joins TRBV18 to TRBJ1-5, with D unresolved. CDR1 is KGHSH and CDR2 is LQKENI in the germline V gene. Trimming took 2 bases from V and 5 from J, leaving 7 bases between them. CDR3 length: 13 amino acids. CDR3 loop: CASSPTDDQPQHF. CDR3 nucleotide sequence: TGTGCCAGCTCACCAACTGACGATCAGCCCCAGCATTTT. Based on the CDR3 plus reference TRBV18 and TRBJ1-5, the full variable domain is NAGVMQNPRHLVRRRGQEARLRCSPMKGHSHVYWYRQLPEEGLKFMVYLQKENIIDESGMPKERFSAEFPKEGPSILRIQQVVRGDSAAYFCASSPTDDQPQHFGDGTRLSIL.

The chain joins TRBV10-3 to TRBJ2-3, with 8 positions matching TRBD2. The V and J ends lost 2 bases and 9 bases, in that order; junction bases with no gene match: 16. The germline V gene has CDR1 ENHRY and CDR2 SYGVKD. CDR3 length equals 17 residues. The CDR3 bases are TGTGCCATCAGTGAGGCAGGCGAGCGGGGGTCCTCGGGAACGCAGTATTTT. Protein product: CAISEAGERGSSGTQYF.

The chain recombines TRBV7-6 with TRBJ2-7; 7 bases line up with TRBD1. Per the germline V gene, CDR1 is SGHVS and CDR2 is FNYEAQ. CDR3 length: 15 residues. V gave up 5 bases and J gave up 1 base; unmatched junction bases: 8. The CDR3 is CASSPGRQGSYEQYF. The CDR3 bases are TGTGCCAGCAGCCCAGGGAGACAGGGTTCCTACGAGCAGTACTTC.

Of note for this clone: Within the sample, other DNA sequences also encode this same CDR3. The CDR3 DNA follows: TGCAGCGTTGAACGGCAGGGTAGAGAGACCCAGTACTTC. Encoded protein: CSVERQGRETQYF. The rearrangement links TRBV29-1 to TRBJ2-5; tentatively, D is TRBD1 (5 bases). This CDR3 spans 13 amino acids. The V end lost 2 bases, the J end lost 4 bases, and 11 bases lay between the germline ends. The germline CDR1 and CDR2 sequences are SQVTM and ANQGSEA. Drawing the rest from reference TRBV29-1 and TRBJ2-5, the complete variable domain is SAVISQKPSRDICQRGTSLTIQCQVDSQVTMMFWYRQQPGQSLTLIATANQGSEATYESGFVIDKFPISRPNLTFSTLTVSNMSPEDSSIYLCSVERQGRETQYFGPGTRLLVL.

The chain recombines TRBV14 with TRBJ2-1, with D unresolved. Germline V gene sequence: CDR1 SGHDN, CDR2 FVKESK. This CDR3 spans 12 amino acids. V was cut by 6 bases and J by 4 bases, with 7 bases left in between. CDR3 protein: CASSPVYNEQFF. The DNA for the CDR3 is TGTGCCAGCAGTCCAGTATACAATGAGCAGTTCTTC.

The V and J genes are TRBV18 and TRBJ1-3, with TRBD1 as a possible D gene (5 bases). Trimming took off 2 bases at V and 8 bases at J, with 10 bases between the two ends. Germline V gene lookup returns CDR1 KGHSH and CDR2 LQKENI. The CDR3 is 13 amino acids. The CDR3 DNA reads TGTGCCAGCTCACCAATATTGGGGGACACCATATATTTT. This codes for CASSPILGDTIYF.

This chain joins TRBV9 and TRBJ2-1, with a weak D call TRBD2 (6 bases). The germline gives CDR1 SGDLS, CDR2 YYNGEE. V was clipped by 3 bases and J by 7 bases, with 17 bases between them. The CDR3 is 15 amino acids. CDR3: CASSDLREPLNEQFF. The CDR3 DNA follows: TGTGCCAGCAGCGACCTACGGGAGCCTCTGAATGAGCAGTTCTTC.

The chain is built from TRBV2 and TRBJ2-7; 8 bases align to TRBD2. The ends lost 7 bases at V and 0 bases at J; junction bases unmatched: 8. Germline V gene sequence: CDR1 SNHLY, CDR2 FYNNEI. The CDR3 totals 15 residues. This CDR3 is CASTVSGGSSYEQYF. Written as DNA, the CDR3 is TGTGCCAGCACGGTGAGCGGGGGCAGCTCCTACGAGCAGTACTTC.

The V gene is TRBV30, the J gene TRBJ2-7; D is ambiguous. Trimming took off 3 bases at V and 0 bases at J, with 6 bases between the two ends. There are 12 residues in the CDR3. CDR1 and CDR2 (germline): GTSNPN, SVGIG (reference sequence). The CDR3 reads CAWRRGSYEQYF. For the CDR3, the DNA is TGTGCCTGGAGGCGAGGCTCCTACGAGCAGTACTTC.

The V and J genes are TRBV10-2 and TRBJ2-7; 10 nucleotides align to TRBD1. The length of the CDR3 is 13 residues. Germline loops: CDR1 WSHSY, CDR2 SAAADI. Trimming at V came to 9 bases and at J to 5 bases, leaving 7 bases not matched to a gene. DNA of the CDR3: TGCGCCAGTACGGGACAGGGGTTAAACGAGCAGTACTTC. Its translation: CASTGQGLNEQYF.

The V and J genes are TRBV5-1 and TRBJ1-1; TRBD1 agrees at 7 bases. Trimming removed 5 bases from V and 6 bases from J; junction bases left unmatched: 7. The CDR3 covers 13 residues. Germline CDR1 reads SGHRS; CDR2 reads YFSETQ. The CDR3 DNA reads TGCGCCAGCAGGCAACAGGGGTCCTCTGAAGCTTTCTTT. It specifies CASRQQGSSEAFF.

The J gene is TRBJ2-7, the V gene TRBV27, with a weak D call TRBD1 (5 bases). CDR1 and CDR2 from the germline V gene are MNHEY and SMNVEV (reference sequence). Trimming took off 2 bases at V and 3 bases at J, with 14 bases between the two ends. The CDR3 sequence is 15 residues long. DNA of the CDR3: TGTGCCAGCAGTTTAAGCCCTAGTAGGGGCTACGAGCAGTACTTC. This encodes CASSLSPSRGYEQYF.

The chain links TRBV7-6 to TRBJ2-2, with 9 positions matching TRBD2. The germline V gene encodes CDR1 SGHVS and CDR2 FNYEAQ. The CDR3 runs to 15 residues. The trim removed 5 bases at V and 6 bases at J, leaving 7 bases unmatched. CDR3: CASSISGRGAGELFF. CDR3 in DNA: TGTGCCAGCAGCATTAGCGGGAGAGGGGCCGGGGAGCTGTTTTTT.

The rearrangement joins TRBV10-1 to TRBJ2-3; perhaps TRBD2 as D (6 bases). The CDR3 loop spans 14 amino acids. From germline, CDR1 is WNHNN and CDR2 SYGVQD (reference sequence). V lost 0 bases and J lost 8, with 12 bases in between. This CDR3 is CASSESIHGGTQYF. For the CDR3, the DNA is TGCGCCAGCAGTGAGTCGATCCACGGGGGTACGCAGTATTTT.

The chain is built from TRBV5-1 and TRBJ2-5; 9 bases line up with TRBD1. The trim removed 0 bases at V and 5 bases at J, leaving 8 bases unmatched. The CDR3 loop spans 16 amino acids. Germline lookup yields CDR1 SGHRS and CDR2 YFSETQ. The CDR3 loop is CASSLGWTGVGETQYF. In DNA, the CDR3 is TGCGCCAGCAGCTTGGGATGGACAGGGGTGGGTGAGACCCAGTACTTC.